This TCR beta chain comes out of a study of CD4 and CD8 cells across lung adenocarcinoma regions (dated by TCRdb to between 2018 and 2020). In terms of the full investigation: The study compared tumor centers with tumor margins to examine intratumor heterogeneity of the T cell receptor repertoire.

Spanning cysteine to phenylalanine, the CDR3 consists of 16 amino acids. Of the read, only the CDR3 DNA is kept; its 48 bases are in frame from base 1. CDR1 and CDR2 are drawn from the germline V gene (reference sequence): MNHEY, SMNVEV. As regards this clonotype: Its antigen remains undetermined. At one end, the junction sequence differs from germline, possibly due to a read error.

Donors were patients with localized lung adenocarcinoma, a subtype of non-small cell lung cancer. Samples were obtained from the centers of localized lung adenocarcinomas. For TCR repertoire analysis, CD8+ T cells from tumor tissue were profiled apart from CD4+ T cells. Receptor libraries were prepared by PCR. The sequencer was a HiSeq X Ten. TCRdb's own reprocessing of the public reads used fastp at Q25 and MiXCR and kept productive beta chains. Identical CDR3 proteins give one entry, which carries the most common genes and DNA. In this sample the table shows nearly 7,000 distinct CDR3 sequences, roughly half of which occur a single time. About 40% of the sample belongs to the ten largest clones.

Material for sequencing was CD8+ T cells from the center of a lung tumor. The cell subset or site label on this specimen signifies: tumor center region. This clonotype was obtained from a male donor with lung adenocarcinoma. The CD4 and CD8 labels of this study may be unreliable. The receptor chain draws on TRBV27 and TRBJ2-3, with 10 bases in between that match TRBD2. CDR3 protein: CASSARGAGGPETQYF. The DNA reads TGTGCCAGCAGTGCGCGCGGAGCGGGAGGGCCAGAGACGCAGTATTTC.